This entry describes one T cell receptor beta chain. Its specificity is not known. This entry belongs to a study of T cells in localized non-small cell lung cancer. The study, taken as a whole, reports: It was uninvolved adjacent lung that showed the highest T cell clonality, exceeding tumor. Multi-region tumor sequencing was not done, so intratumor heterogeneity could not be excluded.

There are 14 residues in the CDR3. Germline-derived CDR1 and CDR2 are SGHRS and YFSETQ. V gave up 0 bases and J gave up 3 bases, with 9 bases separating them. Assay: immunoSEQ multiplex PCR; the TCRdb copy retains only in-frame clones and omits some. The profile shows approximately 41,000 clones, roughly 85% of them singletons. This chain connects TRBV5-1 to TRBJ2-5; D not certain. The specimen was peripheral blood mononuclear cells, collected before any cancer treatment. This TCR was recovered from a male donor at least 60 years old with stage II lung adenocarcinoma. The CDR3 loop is CASSLESRKETQYF. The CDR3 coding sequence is TGCGCCAGCAGCTTGGAGTCGCGGAAAGAGACCCAGTACTTC.